This T cell receptor beta chain was identified in a study of circulating and synovial CD4+ cells in juvenile arthritis. Sequencing was performed with immunoSEQ multiplex PCR; in TCRdb, only in-frame clones are kept and a portion is missing. The sample records fewer than 35,000 clones, 90% to 95% being singletons. Unmatched junction bases numbered 4, after V lost 0 bases and J lost 2 bases. Per germline, CDR1 GTSNPN and CDR2 SVGIG (reference sequence). The CDR3 spans 16 residues. This clonotype was sampled from a human donor with juvenile idiopathic arthritis. Sequenced sample: CD4+ T cells from blood. The chain carries TRBV30 and TRBJ1-3; 10 bases are shared with TRBD1. CDR3 in amino acids: CAWSVLGQGAGNTIYF. The CDR3 DNA reads TGTGCCTGGAGTGTACTAGGACAGGGGGCTGGAAACACCATATATTTT.